What follows are 22 T cell receptor beta chains derived from one specimen sequenced in a study of T cell repertoires in cytomegalovirus infection. Their antigens are not known. One entry per CDR3 protein, called by TCRdb with MiXCR from the reads. Counted here are fewer than 950,000 distinct CDR3 sequences, about 30% occurring once; the ten biggest clones make up 9.5% to 15%. The material was cultured CD8+ T cells from PBMCs, obtained from culture after CMV antigen stimulation. These TCRs come from a human donor in good health (CMV status not recorded). Some clones in this sample may be carry-over from other donors' samples.

This sequence joins TRBV7-3 and TRBJ2-5, with D perhaps TRBD1 (5 bases). V lost 0 bases, J lost 5 bases, and 13 bases lay in between. CDR3 length: 15 amino acids. The germline V gene has CDR1 SGHTA and CDR2 FQGTGA. The CDR3 coding sequence is TGTGCCAGCAGCTTAACAGGGGCCAACCGGGAGACCCAGTACTTC. Amino acids: CASSLTGANRETQYF.

The chain combines TRBV7-6 with TRBJ1-1; tentatively, D is TRBD1 (6 bases). The CDR3 runs 12 residues. The ends were cut back, 5 bases at V and 6 bases at J, with 10 bases in the middle. Germline CDR1 SGHVS, CDR2 FNYEAQ. For the CDR3, the DNA is TGTGCCAGCAGCCGGGGGGCCCCTGAAGCTTTCTTT. It codes for CASSRGAPEAFF.

The CDR3 reads CSARARDPGNEQFF. CDR3 DNA: TGCAGTGCTAGAGCCCGGGACCCCGGAAATGAGCAGTTCTTC. The rearrangement links TRBV20-1 to TRBJ2-1; perhaps D is TRBD1 or TRBD2 (5 bases each). The germline V gene encodes CDR1 DFQATT and CDR2 SNEGSKA (reference sequence). The ends were cut back, 1 base at V and 7 bases at J, with 14 bases in the middle. The CDR3 covers 14 residues.

The genes are TRBV20-1 and TRBJ1-2; D gene uncertain. The germline V gene has CDR1 DFQATT and CDR2 SNEGSKA (reference sequence). Trimming pared 1 base from V and 3 bases from J, leaving 9 bases between. CDR3 length equals 13 residues. The CDR3 sequence is CSARVAGDYGYTF. The CDR3 DNA follows: TGCAGTGCTAGAGTGGCCGGGGACTATGGCTACACCTTC.

This clonotype has more than one count but fewer than ten. The rearrangement joins TRBV20-1 to TRBJ1-5; D unclear. CDR1 DFQATT and CDR2 SNEGSKA come from the germline V gene (reference sequence). There are 13 residues in the CDR3. Trimming took off 0 bases at V and 9 bases at J, with 12 bases between the two ends. The CDR3, as DNA: TGCAGTGCTAGAGATCTCGGCGAGATGCCCCAGCATTTT. It yields the protein CSARDLGEMPQHF.

Regarding this clonotype: A much larger clone differs by one base, so this may be a read error. The V call is TRBV15, the J call TRBJ2-7; 9 bases are a match to TRBD2. Germline V gene sequence: CDR1 LNHNV, CDR2 YYDKDF (reference sequence). CDR3 length equals 16 residues. This chain's CDR3 is CVTSRESGGNSYEQYF. The CDR3 DNA reads TGTGTCACCAGCAGAGAGAGCGGGGGGAACTCCTACGAGCAGTACTTC. Supplemented by reference TRBV15 and TRBJ2-7, the full variable domain reads DAMVIQNPRYQVTQFGKPVTLSCSQTLNHNVMYWYQQKSSQAPKLLFHYYDKDFNNEADTPDNFQSRRPNTSFCFLDIRSPGLGDTAMYLCVTSRESGGNSYEQYFGPGTRLTVT.

This clonotype occurred many times. The rearrangement joins TRBV7-8 to TRBJ2-1, with D possibly matching TRBD1 (5 bases). Trimming removed 4 bases from V and 3 bases from J, with 7 bases in between. CDR1 SGHVS and CDR2 FQNEAQ come from the germline V gene. The CDR3 is 13 residues long. The CDR3 nucleotides are TGTGCCAGCAGCTCCGACAGCTACAATGAGCAGTTCTTC. This encodes CASSSDSYNEQFF.

The chain combines TRBV28 with TRBJ2-3; the match to TRBD2 covers 7 bases. Germline loops: CDR1 MDHEN, CDR2 SYDVKM. This CDR3 comprises 14 residues. The V and J ends lost 4 bases and 2 bases, in that order; junction bases with no gene match: 3. The CDR3 loop reads CASSSGGITDTQYF. CDR3 nucleotides: TGTGCCAGCAGTTCCGGGGGGATCACAGATACGCAGTATTTT.

This clonotype was counted a few times. The CDR3 coding sequence is TGCGCCAGCAGCTTGGGGACCGGGGGGGTTAACACAGATACGCAGTATTTT. As protein: CASSLGTGGVNTDTQYF. The chain combines TRBV5-1 with TRBJ2-3, with 8 nucleotides matching TRBD2. The CDR3 loop spans 17 amino acids. With V trimmed by 0 bases and J by 2 bases, 8 bases remained unmatched. The germline gives CDR1 SGHRS, CDR2 YFSETQ.

Regarding this clonotype: At one end the junction does not follow the germline gene, possibly because of a read error. The gene calls are TRBV6-1 and TRBJ2-1; 8 positions agree with TRBD1. The length of the CDR3 is 16 residues. Germline CDR1 MNHNS, CDR2 SASEGT. CDR3 sequence reads: CASSEYGTGSYDEQFF. The CDR3 DNA follows: TGTGCCAGCAGTGAATACGGGACAGGTTCCTACGATGAGCAGTTCTTC.

The V call is TRBV2, the J call TRBJ2-7; weak D call: TRBD2 (6 bases). This CDR3 has 17 residues. Trimming shortened V by 3 bases and J by 3 bases, and 21 bases separated the two germline ends. Germline CDR1 and CDR2: SNHLY and FYNNEI. Here the CDR3 DNA reads TGTGCCAGCAGTGATCCCGGGGGACGGACACCACTCTACGAGCAGTACTTC. Translating it yields CASSDPGGRTPLYEQYF.

This clonotype has a count of ten or more. The V and J genes are TRBV7-6 and TRBJ2-3, with TRBD2 matching over 7 bases. Germline-derived CDR1 and CDR2 are SGHVS and FNYEAQ. The CDR3 runs to 16 residues. J lost 2 bases, V lost 5 bases, and 10 bases had no gene match. The CDR3 protein is CASSPQGAGNTDTQYF. In nucleotides, the CDR3 is TGTGCCAGCAGCCCTCAAGGAGCGGGGAACACAGATACGCAGTATTTT.

The rearrangement links TRBV25-1 to TRBJ2-7, with 10 bases that match TRBD1. With 10 bases clipped from V and 3 bases from J, the junction kept 12 bases outside the gene matches. CDR1 and CDR2 from the germline V gene are MGHDK and SYGVNS. This CDR3 spans 15 amino acids. The CDR3 sequence: CATGFLGDRGYEQYV. CDR3 DNA sequence: TGTGCCACCGGCTTTTTGGGGGACAGGGGCTACGAGCAGTACGTC.

The J gene is TRBJ2-1, the V gene TRBV7-9, with a tentative D call TRBD2 (7 bases). Trimming pared 7 bases from V and 9 bases from J, leaving 16 bases between. CDR3 length: 13 residues. Germline-derived CDR1 and CDR2 are SEHNR and FQNEAQ (reference sequence). Written as DNA, the CDR3 is TGTGCCAGCATTCCGGGGGGCTTGGGTGAGCAGTTCTTC. Amino acids: CASIPGGLGEQFF.

As to this clonotype: Germline and junction disagree at one end, which may indicate a read error. This sequence joins TRBV14 and TRBJ2-1, with a tentative D call TRBD1 (6 bases). CDR1 is SGHDN, CDR2 FVKESK, per germline. The CDR3 is 13 residues long. The CDR3 is CVSSLTGNGEQFF. DNA for the CDR3: TGTGTCAGCAGCTTAACAGGGAACGGGGAGCAGTTCTTC.

This clonotype came up a few times. For the CDR3, the DNA is TGTGCCAGCAGTGACCGGGACAGGGCCAACTACGAGCAGTACGTC. Translated: CASSDRDRANYEQYV. The rearrangement joins TRBV27 to TRBJ2-7; 9 nucleotides match TRBD1. The length of the CDR3 is 15 residues. V lost 5 bases and J lost 3; bases outside the gene matches: 8. Germline loops: CDR1 MNHEY, CDR2 SMNVEV (reference sequence).

This clonotype was observed at least ten times. J is TRBJ1-2 and V is TRBV29-1; 8 nucleotides align to TRBD1. The V gene's germline CDR1 is SQVTM and CDR2 ANQGSEA. V was pared by 1 base and J by 4 bases, with 14 bases of the junction left unmatched. This CDR3 is 17 amino acids long. CDR3 in amino acids: CSVEVRPKTGAIYGYTF. The CDR3 DNA follows: TGCAGCGTTGAAGTTCGGCCCAAGACAGGGGCTATCTATGGCTACACCTTC.

With regard to this clonotype: A much larger clone differs by one base, so this may be a read error. CDR3 sequence reads: CANRTGWDTEAFF. The CDR3 nucleotides are TGTGCCAACAGAACGGGTTGGGACACTGAAGCTTTCTTT. The chain links TRBV27 to TRBJ1-1, with D unclear. Between the trimmed V and J ends, which lost 10 bases and 3 bases, there was a span of 15 bases. This CDR3 has 13 amino acids. Looked up from germline, CDR1 is MNHEY and CDR2 is SMNVEV (reference sequence).

The chain couples TRBV7-9 to TRBJ1-6; 10 bases map to TRBD1. V dropped 2 bases and J dropped 8; count of bases not matched to a gene: 9. CDR1 SEHNR and CDR2 FQNEAQ come from the germline V gene (reference sequence). CDR3 length equals 17 residues. CDR3: CASSLQKGTGADSPLHF. DNA for the CDR3: TGTGCCAGCAGCTTACAAAAAGGGACAGGGGCAGATTCACCCCTCCACTTT.

Points on this clonotype: Compared with germline, one end of the junction differs, possibly owing to a read error. This rearrangement joins TRBV4-1 to TRBJ2-7; a weak D match, TRBD1 (6 bases). Germline V lookup: CDR1 MGHRA, CDR2 YSYEKL. The CDR3 runs to 16 residues. The CDR3 sequence: CASSQDGSDSTYEQYF. The CDR3 region has the DNA TGTGCCAGCAGCCAAGATGGTTCGGACAGCACCTACGAGCAGTACTTC.

V gene TRBV27 combines with J gene TRBJ2-5; no reliable D call. This CDR3 spans 15 amino acids. Trimming took 5 bases from V and 8 from J, leaving 21 bases between them. The germline gives CDR1 MNHEY, CDR2 SMNVEV (reference sequence). This chain's CDR3 is CASSPLVAPLITQYF. In nucleotides, the CDR3 is TGTGCCAGCAGTCCCCTAGTGGCTCCCCTTATCACCCAGTACTTC.

This clonotype showed up many times. The rearrangement joins TRBV7-6 to TRBJ1-3; D not certain. Between the trimmed V and J ends, which lost 0 bases and 0 bases, there was a span of 6 bases. The CDR3 totals 15 residues. The germline CDR1 and CDR2 sequences are SGHVS and FNYEAQ. The CDR3 DNA reads as TGTGCCAGCAGCTTAGCCCGGAACTCTGGAAACACCATATATTTT. As protein: CASSLARNSGNTIYF.